This TCR beta chain was identified in a study of human T cells and chemical hapten exposure. Time point: patch test 2, 6 weeks after DPC sensitization. Treatment of the sample: therapeutic diphenylcyclopropenone sensitization with weekly scalp DPC. Blood collection happened ahead of applying each patch test. After removal of 6 bases from V and 0 bases from J, the junction contained 8 bases not matched to a gene. The CDR3 covers 16 residues. Study-wide findings and caveats: Expanded TCRs produced significantly more large CDR3 similarity clusters than controls did. There was no change with DPC sensitization in TCRs above 1 in 1000 frequency.

There are many counts of this clonotype. Its matching antigen is unknown. TCRdb independently ran MiXCR on the RACE reads; one entry per CDR3 protein. The data hold about 42,000 distinct CDR3 sequences, with 8% to 9% observed a single time. The sample was whole blood, taken in connection with sensitization to the hapten diphenylcyclopropenone (DPC). This chain joins TRBV12-3 or TRBV12-4 and TRBJ2-1; 7 bases fit TRBD1. The sequence was obtained from a woman aged 40 to 50 with alopecia areata. Some clones in this sample may be carry-over from other donors' samples. The CDR3 DNA sequence: TGTGCCAGCAGGACGACAGGGAAAAGCTCCTACAATGAGCAGTTCTTC. Its translation is CASRTTGKSSYNEQFF.